The sequence of this T cell receptor (beta chain) was determined in a study of cytomegalovirus exposure and HLA in healthy donors. Study-wide findings and caveats: Researchers reported in a later analysis that a missense DCLRE1C variant was tied to TCR beta V- and J-gene trimming. Sequencing depth roughly uniform across donors was assumed in presence/absence analyses.

The PCR ran on 60 Vbeta and 13 Jbeta primers. Method: immunoSEQ multiplex PCR; TCRdb's copy keeps in-frame clones and lacks some. The sample lists fewer than 40,000 clones, about 65% seen once, with around 23% in the top ten. For this clone: As yet, its antigen is unknown.

The J segment lost 6 bases and the V segment lost 5 bases, leaving 5 bases of the junction unmatched. The CDR3 length is 12 residues. Per germline, CDR1 SGHTS and CDR2 YDEGEE. V gene TRBV5-8 combines with J gene TRBJ2-7; the match to TRBD1 covers 7 bases. The origin of this receptor is a man in his forties or fifties in good health and CMV-seropositive. Sequenced: PBMCs. For the CDR3, the DNA is TGTGCCAGCAGTTGGACAGGAACCGAGCAGTACTTC. Translated, it gives CASSWTGTEQYF.